This TCR beta chain was observed in a study of OX40 agonist ivuxolimab in advanced cancers. Regarding the study as a whole: Researchers did not determine the expanded peripheral T cells' antigen specificity. Blood T cells, both CD4+ and CD8+, expanded clonally by week 6 at 0.1 to 3.0 mg/kg.

The CDR3 covers 15 residues. Trimming took 5 bases from V and 4 from J; bases not matched to a gene: 5. The germline CDR1 and CDR2 sequences are SNHLY and FYNNEI. Any history of autoimmune disease or systemic immunosuppression disqualified patients. Assay used: immunoSEQ multiplex PCR; TCRdb lists only in-frame clones, some missing. The sample lists tens of thousands of clones, 84% occurring once. Regarding this clone: The antigen remains undetermined.

This sequence joins TRBV2 and TRBJ2-3; 11 nucleotides agree with TRBD1. The specimen was CD4+ or CD8+ T cells sorted from blood, collected in a trial of the OX40 agonist ivuxolimab. The sequence was collected from an adult with an advanced solid tumor such as melanoma, head and neck, liver or kidney cancer. The CDR3: CASSSDRGPPDTQYF. The CDR3 bases are TGTGCCAGCAGTTCGGACAGGGGGCCTCCAGATACGCAGTATTTT. Full variable domain (outside the CDR3, taken from reference TRBV2 and TRBJ2-3): EPEVTQTPSHQVTQMGQEVILRCVPISNHLYFYWYRQILGQKVEFLVSFYNNEISEKSEIFDDQFSVERPDGSNFTLKIRSTKLEDSAMYFCASSSDRGPPDTQYFGPGTRLTVL.